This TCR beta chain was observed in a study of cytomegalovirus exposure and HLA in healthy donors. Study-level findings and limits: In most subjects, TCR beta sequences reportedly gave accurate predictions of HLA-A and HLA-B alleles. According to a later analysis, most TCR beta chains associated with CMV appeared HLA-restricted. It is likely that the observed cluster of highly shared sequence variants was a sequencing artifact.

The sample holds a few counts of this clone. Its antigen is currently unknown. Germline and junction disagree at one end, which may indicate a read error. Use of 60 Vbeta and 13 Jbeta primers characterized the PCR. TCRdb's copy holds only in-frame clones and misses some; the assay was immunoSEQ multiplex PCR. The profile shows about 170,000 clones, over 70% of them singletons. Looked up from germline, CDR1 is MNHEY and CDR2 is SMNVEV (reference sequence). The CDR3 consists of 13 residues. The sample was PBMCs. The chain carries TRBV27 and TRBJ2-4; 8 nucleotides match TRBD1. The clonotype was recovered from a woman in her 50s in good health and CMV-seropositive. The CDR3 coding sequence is TGTGCCACCCAGGGACAGGCTAAAAACAGTCAGTACTTC. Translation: CATQGQAKNSQYF.